These 30 T cell receptor beta chains were all obtained from the same sample, sequenced in a study of Graves' ophthalmopathy and Graves' hyperthyroidism. TCR beta CDR3 amplification used RNA transcripts. HTBI primers served in a first-round RT-PCR, which a second-round multiplex PCR followed. Via MiXCR, TCRdb re-called the multiplex PCR reads, giving one row per CDR3 protein. The top ten hold around 4% of the sample, which has 500,000 to 600,000 distinct CDR3 sequences, under 45% seen once. The source material was peripheral blood or thyroid tissue (not recorded which). These receptors were obtained from an adult man with Graves' hyperthyroidism.

This clonotype has at least ten counts. V and J are TRBV6-1 and TRBJ1-6; TRBD1 aligns across 7 bases. The CDR3 length is 13 residues. Unmatched junction bases numbered 8, after V lost 8 bases and J lost 10 bases. From germline, CDR1 is MNHNS and CDR2 SASEGT. The CDR3, as DNA: TGTGCCAGCCGCCGACAGGGTCAATCACCCCTCCACTTT. Residues: CASRRQGQSPLHF.

This clonotype appeared many times. V and J are TRBV12-3 or TRBV12-4 and TRBJ1-5; D is perhaps TRBD1 (6 bases). The V end lost 3 bases, the J end lost 8 bases, and 14 bases lay between the germline ends. The CDR3 is made up of 14 amino acids. CDR3 region: CASSFLGPGEPQHF. Here the CDR3 DNA reads TGTGCCAGCAGTTTTTTAGGGCCAGGGGAGCCCCAGCATTTT.

In its sample, this clonotype was seen many times. The rearrangement joins TRBV19 to TRBJ2-7, with a possible D match to TRBD2 (7 bases). Trimming took off 7 bases at V and 2 bases at J, with 18 bases between the two ends. This CDR3 is 15 amino acids long. CDR1 is LNHDA and CDR2 is SQIVND in the germline V gene (reference sequence). Here the CDR3 DNA reads TGTGCCAGTAATGTGGAAGTCGGGGGGCCCTACGAGCAGTACTTC. Residues: CASNVEVGGPYEQYF.

The chain has TRBV20-1 and TRBJ2-5; 12 positions agree with TRBD1. The CDR3 spans 16 residues. J was trimmed by 4 bases and V by 3 bases; bases with no gene match: 9. Germline loops: CDR1 DFQATT, CDR2 SNEGSKA (reference sequence). The CDR3 loop is CSASSGTGGPLETQYF. The CDR3 DNA sequence: TGCAGTGCTAGCAGCGGGACAGGGGGCCCACTAGAGACCCAGTACTTC.

A remark on this clonotype: At one boundary the junction diverges from the germline segment, which might be a read error. The chain carries TRBV6-5 and TRBJ1-2; unclear D gene. This CDR3 is built from 13 residues. Germline V gives CDR1 MNHEY, CDR2 SVGAGI. In nucleotides, the CDR3 is TGTGCCAGCAGTTACTATATTGACTATGGCTACGCCTTC. This sequence encodes CASSYYIDYGYAF.

In its sample, this clonotype was seen many times. The rearrangement uses TRBV20-1 and TRBJ2-7; 9 bases are shared with TRBD2. Germline loops: CDR1 DFQATT, CDR2 SNEGSKA (reference sequence). CDR3 length equals 14 residues. After removal of 6 bases from V and 2 bases from J, the junction contained 8 bases not matched to a gene. CDR3 coding DNA: TGCAGTGCCCACCCGGCTAGCGGGGCCTACGAGCAGTACTTC. Translating gives CSAHPASGAYEQYF.

This clonotype appeared many times. The chain links TRBV28 to TRBJ1-2; perhaps TRBD1 as D (5 bases). CDR3 length equals 13 residues. Germline V CDR1 and CDR2: MDHEN, SYDVKM. The V end lost 6 bases, the J end lost 7 bases, and 15 bases lay between the germline ends. The CDR3 DNA follows: TGTGCCAGCAGCCCTTCAGGGCGGCCTGGCTACACCTTC. Protein: CASSPSGRPGYTF.

This clonotype has at least ten counts. The chain employs TRBV7-9 and TRBJ1-5; 7 bases map to TRBD1. The J segment lost 6 bases and the V segment lost 5 bases, leaving 10 bases of the junction unmatched. Germline V lookup: CDR1 SEHNR, CDR2 FQNEAQ (reference sequence). The CDR3 runs 15 residues. In DNA, the CDR3 is TGTGCCAGCAGCCCAGGGGGACTGTCGGGTCAGCCCCAGCATTTT. Translation gives CASSPGGLSGQPQHF.

The chain carries TRBV15 and TRBJ2-5, with 7 bases matching TRBD1. With V trimmed by 3 bases and J by 5 bases, 6 bases remained unmatched. The CDR3 consists of 14 residues. Looked up from germline, CDR1 is LNHNV and CDR2 is YYDKDF (reference sequence). The CDR3 spells CATSSSQGLETQYF. CDR3 DNA: TGTGCCACCAGCAGTTCACAGGGGTTGGAGACCCAGTACTTC.

At least ten counts were recorded for this clonotype. The genes are TRBV5-1 and TRBJ1-2; the D is unclear. The CDR3 loop spans 14 amino acids. Trimming stripped 0 bases from V and 4 bases from J, with 10 bases between. Germline V gene lookup returns CDR1 SGHRS and CDR2 YFSETQ. The CDR3 reads CASSLEGISYGYTF. For the CDR3, the DNA is TGCGCCAGCAGCTTGGAAGGTATTTCCTATGGCTACACCTTC.

This clonotype was seen just once. The junction departs from germline at one end; a sequencing error may be responsible. The CDR3 reads CASSYGGFNQPRHF. In nucleotides, the CDR3 is TGTGCCAGCAGTTACGGGGGTTTCAATCAGCCCCGGCATTTT. V gene TRBV6-6 combines with J gene TRBJ1-5, with a tentative D call TRBD1 (5 bases). The CDR3 loop spans 14 amino acids. Germline-derived CDR1 and CDR2 are MNHNY and SVGAGI (reference sequence).

This chain links TRBV7-8 with TRBJ2-1, with D unclear. The germline V and J ends were trimmed by 6 bases and 7 bases, with 16 bases remaining between them. CDR3 size: 14 residues. Germline CDR1 and CDR2: SGHVS and FQNEAQ. The CDR3 sequence is CASSQDSSRNEQFF. CDR3 coding DNA: TGTGCCAGCAGTCAAGACTCGTCCAGGAATGAGCAGTTCTTC.

This chain uses TRBV2 with TRBJ1-5, with 9 bases lining up with TRBD1. The germline V gene encodes CDR1 SNHLY and CDR2 FYNNEI. The CDR3 runs to 14 residues. Here the CDR3 DNA reads TGTGCTAGACCCGGGACAGGGCGAGGGCAGCCCCAGCATTTT. It codes for CARPGTGRGQPQHF.

In its sample, this clonotype was seen many times. The chain is built from TRBV29-1 and TRBJ1-2; TRBD1 matches 7 bases. CDR3 length: 12 amino acids. V lost 2 bases, J lost 3 bases, and 0 bases stayed unmatched. In germline, CDR1 is SQVTM, CDR2 ANQGSEA. Here the CDR3 DNA reads TGCAGCGTTGAAACAGGGGACTATGGCTACACCTTC. The encoded protein is CSVETGDYGYTF.

As to this clonotype: This may be a read error: a much more frequent sequence differs by one nucleotide. The chain combines TRBV20-1 with TRBJ2-7; D is perhaps TRBD2 (5 bases). Germline CDR1 and CDR2: DFQATT and SNEGSKA (reference sequence). The CDR3 is 14 residues long. Trimming pared 1 base from V and 2 bases from J, leaving 12 bases between. The chain's CDR3 is CSARVPGGPYEQYF. As DNA, the CDR3 is TGCAGTGCTAGAGTGCCCGGCGGGCCCTACGAGCAGTACTTC.

The chain combines TRBV29-1 with TRBJ2-3; the D gene is possibly TRBD1 (5 bases). This CDR3 contains 14 residues. V was pared by 4 bases and J by 2 bases, with 13 bases between. Germline V gene lookup returns CDR1 SQVTM and CDR2 ANQGSEA. The CDR3 spells CSVAGFGNTDTQYF. The DNA of the CDR3 is TGCAGCGTTGCAGGGTTTGGAAACACAGATACGCAGTATTTT.

This clonotype was observed at least ten times. The CDR3 DNA reads TGTGCCAGCAGCTTAAATCAGCTGGCGGAGACCCAGTACTTC. This codes for CASSLNQLAETQYF. The rearrangement joins TRBV7-8 to TRBJ2-5; the D is unclear. CDR3 size: 14 residues. The V gene's germline CDR1 is SGHVS and CDR2 FQNEAQ. Between the trimmed V and J ends, which lost 2 bases and 5 bases, there was a span of 12 bases. Full variable domain (rest looked up from reference TRBV7-8 and TRBJ2-5): GAGVSQSPRYKVAKRGQDVALRCDPISGHVSLFWYQQALGQGPEFLTYFQNEAQLDKSGLPSDRFFAERPEGSVSTLKIQRTQQEDSAVYLCASSLNQLAETQYFGPGTRLLVL.

This clonotype was detected ten times or more. This rearrangement joins TRBV20-1 to TRBJ1-5; weak D call: TRBD1 (5 bases). V lost 0 bases and J lost 9, with 21 bases in between. The CDR3 loop spans 16 amino acids. Germline V gives CDR1 DFQATT, CDR2 SNEGSKA (reference sequence). CDR3 loop: CSARDRTLAGYSPQHF. The CDR3 DNA is TGCAGTGCTAGAGATAGGACGCTAGCAGGGTATTCGCCCCAGCATTTT.

The chain recombines TRBV14 with TRBJ2-2; the D gene could be TRBD1 or TRBD2 (6 bases each). Germline lookup yields CDR1 SGHDN and CDR2 FVKESK. The CDR3 is 17 residues long. Trimming stripped 0 bases from V and 4 bases from J, with 15 bases between. This chain's CDR3 is CASSQDRQGRSTGELFF. Here the CDR3 DNA reads TGTGCCAGCAGCCAAGATAGGCAGGGGAGGTCCACCGGGGAGCTGTTTTTT.

For this clonotype: It may be a read error: a sequence one base away is much more abundant. The chain is built from TRBV27 and TRBJ1-2; perhaps TRBD1 as D (6 bases). Germline-derived CDR1 and CDR2 are MNHEY and SMNVEV (reference sequence). The CDR3 covers 13 residues. Written as DNA, the CDR3 is TGTGCCAGCAGATACAGGGAAAACTATGGCCACACCTTC. Its translation: CASRYRENYGHTF.

There are many counts of this clonotype. The chain couples TRBV4-1 to TRBJ2-2, with D perhaps matching TRBD2 (5 bases). Between the trimmed V and J ends, which lost 2 bases and 2 bases, there was a span of 9 bases. This CDR3 has 15 amino acids. Germline V gene lookup returns CDR1 MGHRA and CDR2 YSYEKL. The CDR3 nucleotides read TGCGCCAGCAGCCAATATCTAGCTAACACCGGGGAGCTGTTTTTT. Translating it yields CASSQYLANTGELFF.

This clonotype was seen many times. For the CDR3, the DNA is TGTGCCAGCAGTTACTCAAGGGCCGCTAACTATGGCTACACCTTC. Its translation: CASSYSRAANYGYTF. The rearrangement links TRBV6-5 to TRBJ1-2; D call uncertain. CDR3 length: 15 amino acids. The germline V gene encodes CDR1 MNHEY and CDR2 SVGAGI. Trimming left V 0 bases short and J 0 bases short, with 8 bases between.

This clonotype was observed a few times. The genes are TRBV13 and TRBJ1-2; TRBD1 agrees at 9 bases. In germline, CDR1 is PRHDT, CDR2 FYEKMQ (reference sequence). Germline trimming cut 6 bases from V and 0 bases from J; bases unmatched to any gene: 5. The CDR3 totals 15 residues. The CDR3 is CASRGTGKTNYGYTF. The DNA for the CDR3 is TGTGCCAGCAGAGGGACAGGGAAGACTAACTATGGCTACACCTTC.

This clonotype was seen a few times. The rearrangement uses TRBV30 and TRBJ2-6; 7 bases align to TRBD2. J was trimmed by 0 bases and V by 0 bases; bases with no gene match: 8. The CDR3 length is 18 residues. Germline V gene sequence: CDR1 GTSNPN, CDR2 SVGIG (reference sequence). CDR3 in DNA: TGTGCCTGGAGTGTAGGGAGGGGCAGCCGCTCTGGGGCCAACGTCCTGACTTTC. Translation gives CAWSVGRGSRSGANVLTF. The variable domain in full, completed from reference TRBV30 and TRBJ2-6, reads SQTIHQWPATLVQPVGSPLSLECTVEGTSNPNLYWYRQAAGRGLQLLFYSVGIGQISSEVPQNLSASRPQDRQFILSSKKLLLSDSGFYLCAWSVGRGSRSGANVLTFGAGSRLTVL.

In the case of this clonotype: This may be a read error: a much more frequent sequence differs by one nucleotide. The chain is built from TRBV7-2 and TRBJ1-4; TRBD1 is a possible D gene (6 bases). The CDR3 is made up of 15 amino acids. Germline CDR1 is SGHTA and CDR2 is FQGNSA. DNA for the CDR3: TGTGCCAGCAGCGCCGGGACAAGGGCAAATGAAAAACTGGTTTTT. Translating it yields CASSAGTRANEKLVF.

This clonotype was counted between two and nine times. This rearrangement joins TRBV29-1 to TRBJ2-1, with D possibly TRBD2 on 6 matching bases. V was cut by 5 bases and J by 6 bases, with 11 bases left in between. The length of the CDR3 is 12 residues. CDR1 and CDR2 from the germline V gene are SQVTM and ANQGSEA. The CDR3 protein is CSVWRGSNEQFF. For the CDR3, the DNA is TGCAGCGTTTGGAGGGGTTCCAATGAGCAGTTCTTC.

The V call is TRBV2, the J call TRBJ1-5; 7 positions match TRBD1. Germline V gene sequence: CDR1 SNHLY, CDR2 FYNNEI. The CDR3 is 12 amino acids. J lost 7 bases, V lost 7 bases, and 4 bases had no gene match. CDR3 protein: CASNRGYQPQHF. The CDR3 nucleotides read TGTGCCAGCAACAGGGGATACCAGCCCCAGCATTTT. Drawing the rest from reference TRBV2 and TRBJ1-5, the complete variable domain is EPEVTQTPSHQVTQMGQEVILRCVPISNHLYFYWYRQILGQKVEFLVSFYNNEISEKSEIFDDQFSVERPDGSNFTLKIRSTKLEDSAMYFCASNRGYQPQHFGDGTRLSIL.

This clonotype was recorded a few times. V usage is TRBV5-1 and J usage is TRBJ2-5, with D perhaps being TRBD1 or TRBD2 (5 bases each). The CDR3 extends over 14 amino acids. V dropped 2 bases and J dropped 2 bases, with 10 bases sitting between them. Germline lookup yields CDR1 SGHRS and CDR2 YFSETQ. CDR3 nucleotide sequence: TGCGCCAGCAGCTTAGGGACCCAACAAGAGACCCAGTACTTC. Translating gives CASSLGTQQETQYF.

The chain carries TRBV5-1 and TRBJ2-5, with D perhaps TRBD1 or TRBD2 (5 bases each). V was trimmed by 0 bases and J by 5 bases, leaving 8 bases between them. The length of the CDR3 is 13 residues. CDR1 is SGHRS and CDR2 is YFSETQ in the germline V gene. The chain's CDR3 is CASSLAGTETQYF. The CDR3 nucleotides are TGCGCCAGCAGCTTGGCAGGGACCGAGACCCAGTACTTC.

The chain recombines TRBV10-3 with TRBJ1-2; 12 nucleotides align to TRBD1. This CDR3 has 16 amino acids. V dropped 7 bases and J dropped 4; count of bases not matched to a gene: 10. Germline-derived CDR1 and CDR2 are ENHRY and SYGVKD. CDR3 in amino acids: CAITRDRGRPGYGYTF. As DNA, the CDR3 is TGTGCCATCACCCGGGACAGGGGGCGTCCCGGCTATGGCTACACCTTC.